This TCR beta chain came from a study of blood T cell repertoires in COVID-19. Study-level background: Sources were T cells, B-cell-depleted T cells, or PBMCs; the material itself was cDNA or gDNA.

Under the authors' procedure: Estimation of nucleated cell counts was performed using reference gene primer amplification. Method: immunoSEQ multiplex PCR; TCRdb's copy keeps in-frame clones and lacks some. V and J calls and clone size are those listed in that table; D and trimming were worked out from the DNA. The profile shows tens of thousands of clones, less than 85% of them singletons. Sequenced material: peripheral blood. The receptor was isolated from a woman in her 70s with acute or convalescent COVID-19.

CDR3 in DNA: TGTGCCAGCTCACCTCCGGGACTAGCGAGAAATGAGCAGTTCTTC. Its protein is CASSPPGLARNEQFF. The V gene is TRBV18, the J gene TRBJ2-1; 10 nucleotides agree with TRBD2. The CDR3 consists of 15 residues. The junction had 6 bases not matched to a gene; V was cut back by 3 bases and J by 7 bases. Germline CDR1 reads KGHSH; CDR2 reads LQKENI.